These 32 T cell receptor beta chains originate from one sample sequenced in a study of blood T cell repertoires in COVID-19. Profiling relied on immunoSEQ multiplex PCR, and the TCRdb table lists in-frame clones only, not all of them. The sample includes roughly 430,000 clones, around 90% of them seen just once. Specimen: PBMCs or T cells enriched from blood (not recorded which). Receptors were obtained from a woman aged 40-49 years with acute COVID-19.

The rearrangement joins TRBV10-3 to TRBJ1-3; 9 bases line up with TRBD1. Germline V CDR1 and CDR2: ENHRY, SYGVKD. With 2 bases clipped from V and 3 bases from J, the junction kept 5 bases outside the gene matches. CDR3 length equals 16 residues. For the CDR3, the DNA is TGTGCCATCAGTGAGCCGGGACAGGGCTTTGGAAACACCATATATTTT. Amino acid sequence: CAISEPGQGFGNTIYF.

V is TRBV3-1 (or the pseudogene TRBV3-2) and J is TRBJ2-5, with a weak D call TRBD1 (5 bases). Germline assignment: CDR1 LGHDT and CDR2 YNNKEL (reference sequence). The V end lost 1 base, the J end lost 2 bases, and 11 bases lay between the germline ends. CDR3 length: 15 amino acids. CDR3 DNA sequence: TGTGCCAGCAGCCAAGCCGGACAATCACAAGAGACCCAGTACTTC. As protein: CASSQAGQSQETQYF.

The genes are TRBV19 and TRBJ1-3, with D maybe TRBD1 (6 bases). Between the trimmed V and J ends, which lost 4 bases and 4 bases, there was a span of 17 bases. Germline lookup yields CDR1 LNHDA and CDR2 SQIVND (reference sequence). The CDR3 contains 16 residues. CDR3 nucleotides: TGTGCCAGTAGTACCAACAGGGCTTTGGAAGGAAACACCATATATTTT. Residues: CASSTNRALEGNTIYF.

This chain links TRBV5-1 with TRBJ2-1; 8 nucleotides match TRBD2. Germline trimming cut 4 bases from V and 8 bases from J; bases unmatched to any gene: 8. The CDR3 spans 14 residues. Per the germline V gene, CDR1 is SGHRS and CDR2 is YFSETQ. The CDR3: CASSPTGGLYEQFF. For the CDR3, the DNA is TGCGCCAGCAGCCCGACGGGGGGGCTATATGAGCAGTTCTTC.

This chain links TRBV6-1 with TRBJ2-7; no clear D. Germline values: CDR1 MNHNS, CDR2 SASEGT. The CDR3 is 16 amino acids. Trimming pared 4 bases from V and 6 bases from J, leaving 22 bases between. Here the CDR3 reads CASSAPEEPPATEQYF. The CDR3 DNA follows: TGTGCCAGCAGTGCCCCTGAGGAGCCCCCGGCCACCGAGCAGTACTTC.

The CDR3 DNA is TGCGCCAGCAGCCCCGGTTGGGCAGCTGAAGCTTTCTTT. Translated, it gives CASSPGWAAEAFF. The rearrangement joins TRBV4-1 to TRBJ1-1; D is ambiguous. In germline, CDR1 is MGHRA, CDR2 YSYEKL. CDR3 length: 13 amino acids. The V end lost 4 bases, the J end lost 6 bases, and 12 bases lay between the germline ends.

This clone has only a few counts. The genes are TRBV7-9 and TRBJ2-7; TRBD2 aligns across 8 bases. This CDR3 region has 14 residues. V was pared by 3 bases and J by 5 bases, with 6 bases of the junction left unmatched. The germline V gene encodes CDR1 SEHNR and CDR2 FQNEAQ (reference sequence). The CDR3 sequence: CASSLDGGAHEQYF. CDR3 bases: TGTGCCAGCAGCTTGGACGGGGGGGCCCACGAGCAGTACTTC.

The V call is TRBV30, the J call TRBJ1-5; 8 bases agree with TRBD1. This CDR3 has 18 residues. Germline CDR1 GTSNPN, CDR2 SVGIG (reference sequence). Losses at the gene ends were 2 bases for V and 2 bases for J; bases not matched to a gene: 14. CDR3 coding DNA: TGTGCCTGGAGTAACAGCCCGACAGGGGAGGTAGGCAATCAGCCCCAGCATTTT. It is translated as CAWSNSPTGEVGNQPQHF.

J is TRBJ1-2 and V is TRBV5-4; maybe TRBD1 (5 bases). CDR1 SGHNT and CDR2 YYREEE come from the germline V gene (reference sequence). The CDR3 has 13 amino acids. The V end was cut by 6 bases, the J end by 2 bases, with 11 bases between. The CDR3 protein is CASTRVPNYGYTF. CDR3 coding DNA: TGTGCCAGCACCAGGGTGCCCAACTATGGCTACACCTTC.

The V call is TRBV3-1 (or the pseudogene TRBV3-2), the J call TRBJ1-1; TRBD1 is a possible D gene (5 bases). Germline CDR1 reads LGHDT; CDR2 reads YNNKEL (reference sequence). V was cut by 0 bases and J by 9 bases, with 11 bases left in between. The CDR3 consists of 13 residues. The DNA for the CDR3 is TGTGCCAGCAGCCAAGAATCGACAGCCAAAGCTTTCTTT. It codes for CASSQESTAKAFF.

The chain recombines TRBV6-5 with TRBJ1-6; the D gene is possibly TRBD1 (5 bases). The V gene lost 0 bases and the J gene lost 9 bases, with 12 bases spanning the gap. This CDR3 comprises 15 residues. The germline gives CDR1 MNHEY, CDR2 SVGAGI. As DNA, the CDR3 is TGTGCCAGCAGTTACTCGAAGACAGCTCTTTCACCCCTCCACTTT. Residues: CASSYSKTALSPLHF.

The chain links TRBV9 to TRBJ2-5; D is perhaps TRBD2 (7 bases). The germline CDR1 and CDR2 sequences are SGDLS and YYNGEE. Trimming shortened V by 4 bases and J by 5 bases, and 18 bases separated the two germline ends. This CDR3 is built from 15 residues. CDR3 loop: CASSTRGASRETQYF. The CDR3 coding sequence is TGTGCCAGCAGCACTCGGGGGGCCAGTAGGGAGACCCAGTACTTC.

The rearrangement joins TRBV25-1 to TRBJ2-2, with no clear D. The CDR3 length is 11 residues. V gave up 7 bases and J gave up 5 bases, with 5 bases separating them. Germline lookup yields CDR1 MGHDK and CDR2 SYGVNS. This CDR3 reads CASTVTGELFF. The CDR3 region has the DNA TGTGCCAGCACGGTTACCGGGGAGCTGTTTTTT.

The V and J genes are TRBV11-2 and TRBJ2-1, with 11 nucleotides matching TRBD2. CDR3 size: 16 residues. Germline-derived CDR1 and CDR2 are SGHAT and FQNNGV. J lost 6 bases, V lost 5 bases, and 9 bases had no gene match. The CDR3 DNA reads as TGTGCCAGCAGCCTTCCCGGGACTAGCGGTCCCAATGAGCAGTTCTTC. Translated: CASSLPGTSGPNEQFF. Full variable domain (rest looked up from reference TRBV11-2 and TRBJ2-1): EAGVAQSPRYKIIEKRQSVAFWCNPISGHATLYWYQQILGQGPKLLIQFQNNGVVDDSQLPKDRFSAERLKGVDSTLKIQPAKLEDSAVYLCASSLPGTSGPNEQFFGPGTRLTVL.

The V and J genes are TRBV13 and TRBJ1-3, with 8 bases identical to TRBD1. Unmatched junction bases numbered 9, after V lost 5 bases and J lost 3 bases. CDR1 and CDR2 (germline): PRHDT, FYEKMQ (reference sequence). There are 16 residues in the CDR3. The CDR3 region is CASSPTGAGYGNTIYF. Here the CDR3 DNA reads TGTGCCAGCAGCCCGACAGGGGCTGGATATGGAAACACCATATATTTT.

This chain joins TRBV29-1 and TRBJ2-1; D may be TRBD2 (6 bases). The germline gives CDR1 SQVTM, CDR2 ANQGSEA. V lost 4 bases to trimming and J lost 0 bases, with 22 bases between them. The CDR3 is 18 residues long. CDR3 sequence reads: CSVGGSGGQGSSYNEQFF. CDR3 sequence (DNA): TGCAGCGTTGGGGGTTCCGGGGGTCAAGGAAGCTCCTACAATGAGCAGTTCTTC.

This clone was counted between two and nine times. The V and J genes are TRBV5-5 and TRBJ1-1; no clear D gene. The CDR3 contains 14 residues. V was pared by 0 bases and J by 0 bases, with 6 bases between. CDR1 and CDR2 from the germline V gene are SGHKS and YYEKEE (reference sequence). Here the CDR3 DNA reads TGTGCCAGCAGCTTGGGCGTGGTGAACACTGAAGCTTTCTTT. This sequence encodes CASSLGVVNTEAFF.

CDR3: CASSRTPEFPLHF. The CDR3 bases are TGTGCCAGCTCGAGGACACCTGAGTTCCCCCTCCACTTT. The V gene is TRBV6-5, the J gene TRBJ1-6; D possibly corresponds to TRBD1 (5 bases). The CDR3 has 13 amino acids. Trimming left V 8 bases short and J 13 bases short, with 18 bases between. CDR1 and CDR2 from the germline V gene are MNHEY and SVGAGI.

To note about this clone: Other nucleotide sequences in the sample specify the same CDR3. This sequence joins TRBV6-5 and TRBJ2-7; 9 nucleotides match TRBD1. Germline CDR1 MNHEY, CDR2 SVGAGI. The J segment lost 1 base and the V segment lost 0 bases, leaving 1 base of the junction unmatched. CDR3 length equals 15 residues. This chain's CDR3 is CASSYSGTGSYEQYF. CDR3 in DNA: TGTGCCAGCAGTTACTCTGGGACAGGGTCCTACGAGCAGTACTTC.

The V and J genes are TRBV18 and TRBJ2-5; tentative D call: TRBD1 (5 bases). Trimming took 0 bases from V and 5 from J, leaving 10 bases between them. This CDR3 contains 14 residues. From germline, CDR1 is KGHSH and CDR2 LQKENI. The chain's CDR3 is CASSPPSGPETQYF. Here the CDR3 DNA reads TGTGCCAGCTCACCACCGTCAGGGCCGGAGACCCAGTACTTC.

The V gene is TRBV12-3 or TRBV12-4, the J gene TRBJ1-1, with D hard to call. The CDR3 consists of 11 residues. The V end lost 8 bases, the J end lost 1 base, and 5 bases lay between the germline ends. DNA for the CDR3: TGTGCCAGCGTCCAGAACACTGAAGCTTTCTTT. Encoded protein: CASVQNTEAFF.

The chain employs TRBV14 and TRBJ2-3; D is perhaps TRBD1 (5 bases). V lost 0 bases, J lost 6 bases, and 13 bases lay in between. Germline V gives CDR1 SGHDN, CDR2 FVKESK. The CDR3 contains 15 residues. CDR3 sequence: CASSQDLAGPDTQYF. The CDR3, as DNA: TGTGCCAGCAGCCAAGATCTGGCAGGGCCGGATACGCAGTATTTT.

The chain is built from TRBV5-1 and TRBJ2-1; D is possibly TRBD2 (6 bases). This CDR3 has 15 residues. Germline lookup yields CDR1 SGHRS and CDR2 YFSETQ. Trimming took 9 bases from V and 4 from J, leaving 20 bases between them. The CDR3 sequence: CATTLNGGYYNEQFF. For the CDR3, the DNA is TGCGCCACCACCCTTAACGGGGGATATTACAATGAGCAGTTCTTC.

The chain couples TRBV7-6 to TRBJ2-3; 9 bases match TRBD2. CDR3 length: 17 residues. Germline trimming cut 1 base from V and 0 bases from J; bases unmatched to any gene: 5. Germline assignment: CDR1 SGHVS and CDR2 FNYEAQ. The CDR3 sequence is CASSLGILAGSTDTQYF. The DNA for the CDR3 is TGTGCCAGCAGCTTAGGGATCCTAGCGGGAAGCACAGATACGCAGTATTTT.

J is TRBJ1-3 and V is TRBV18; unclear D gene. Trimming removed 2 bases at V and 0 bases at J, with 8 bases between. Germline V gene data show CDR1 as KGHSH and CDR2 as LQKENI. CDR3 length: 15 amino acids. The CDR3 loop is CASSPSPSSGNTIYF. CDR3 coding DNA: TGTGCCAGCTCACCATCCCCTAGCTCTGGAAACACCATATATTTT.

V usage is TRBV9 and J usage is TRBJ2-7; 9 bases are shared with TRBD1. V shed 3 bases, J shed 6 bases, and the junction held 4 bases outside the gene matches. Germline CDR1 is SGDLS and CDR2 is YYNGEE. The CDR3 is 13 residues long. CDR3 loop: CASSAGQGGEQYF. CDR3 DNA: TGTGCCAGCAGCGCGGGACAGGGAGGCGAGCAGTACTTC. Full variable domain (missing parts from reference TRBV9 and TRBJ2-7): DSGVTQTPKHLITATGQRVTLRCSPRSGDLSVYWYQQSLDQGLQFLIQYYNGEERAKGNILERFSAQQFPDLHSELNLSSLELGDSALYFCASSAGQGGEQYFGPGTRLTVT.

The CDR3 region has the DNA TGTGCCAGCAGCTTAGTTTCGGGTGAGCAGTTCTTC. As protein: CASSLVSGEQFF. This rearrangement joins TRBV11-2 to TRBJ2-1; the D is unclear. CDR1 is SGHAT and CDR2 is FQNNGV in the germline V gene. The CDR3 length is 12 residues. The V end was cut by 1 base, the J end by 9 bases, with 7 bases between.

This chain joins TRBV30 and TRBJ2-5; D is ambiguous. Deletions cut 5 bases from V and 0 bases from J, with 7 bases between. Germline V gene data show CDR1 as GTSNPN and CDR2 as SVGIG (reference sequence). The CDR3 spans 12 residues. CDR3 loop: CAWDDYQETQYF. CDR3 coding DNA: TGTGCCTGGGACGACTACCAAGAGACCCAGTACTTC.

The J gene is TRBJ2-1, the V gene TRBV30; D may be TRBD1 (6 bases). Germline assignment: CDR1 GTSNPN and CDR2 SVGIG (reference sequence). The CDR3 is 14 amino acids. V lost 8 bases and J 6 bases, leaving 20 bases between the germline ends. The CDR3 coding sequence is TGTGCCCACTTGGACTTGGGGGCGGTCAATGAGCAGTTCTTC. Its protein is CAHLDLGAVNEQFF.

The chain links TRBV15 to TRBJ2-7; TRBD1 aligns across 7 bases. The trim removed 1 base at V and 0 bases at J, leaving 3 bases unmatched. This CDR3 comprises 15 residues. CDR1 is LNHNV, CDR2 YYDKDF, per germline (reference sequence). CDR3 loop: CATSRGDSHSYEQYF. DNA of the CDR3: TGTGCCACCAGCAGAGGGGACAGTCACTCCTACGAGCAGTACTTC.

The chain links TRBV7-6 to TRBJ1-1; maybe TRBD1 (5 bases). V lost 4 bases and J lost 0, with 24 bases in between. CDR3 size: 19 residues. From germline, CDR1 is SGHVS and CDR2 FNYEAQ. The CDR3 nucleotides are TGTGCCAGCAGCTCCTTAGCGGGAGGACACTCGAGCATGAACACTGAAGCTTTCTTT. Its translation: CASSSLAGGHSSMNTEAFF.

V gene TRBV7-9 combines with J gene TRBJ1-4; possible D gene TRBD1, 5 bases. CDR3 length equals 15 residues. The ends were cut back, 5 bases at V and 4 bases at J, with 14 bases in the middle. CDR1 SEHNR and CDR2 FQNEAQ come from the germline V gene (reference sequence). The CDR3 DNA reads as TGTGCCAGCAGCCAAGGGAGGGGCCGTAATGAAAAACTGTTTTTT. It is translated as CASSQGRGRNEKLFF. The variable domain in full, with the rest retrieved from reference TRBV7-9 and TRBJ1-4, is DTGVSQNPRHKITKRGQNVTFRCDPISEHNRLYWYRQTLGQGPEFLTYFQNEAQLEKSRLLSDRFSAERPKGSFSTLEIQRTEQGDSAMYLCASSQGRGRNEKLFFGSGTQLSVL.